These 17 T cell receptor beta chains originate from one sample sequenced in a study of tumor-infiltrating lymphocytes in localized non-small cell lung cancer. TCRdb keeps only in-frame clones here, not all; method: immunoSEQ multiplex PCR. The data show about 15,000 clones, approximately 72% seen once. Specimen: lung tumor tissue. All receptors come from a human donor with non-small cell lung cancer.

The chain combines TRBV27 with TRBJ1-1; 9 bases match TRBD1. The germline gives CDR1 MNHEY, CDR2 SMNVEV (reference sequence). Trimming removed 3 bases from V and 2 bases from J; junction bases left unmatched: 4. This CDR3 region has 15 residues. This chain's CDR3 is CASSFLQGANTEAFF. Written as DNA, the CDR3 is TGTGCCAGCAGTTTCCTACAGGGGGCTAACACTGAAGCTTTCTTT.

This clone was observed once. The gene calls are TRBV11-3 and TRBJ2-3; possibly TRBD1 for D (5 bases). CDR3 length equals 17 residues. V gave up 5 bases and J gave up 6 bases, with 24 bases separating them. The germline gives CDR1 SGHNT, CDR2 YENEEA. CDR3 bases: TGTGCCAGCAGCCCAAGGACCATTTCAGGCTCAGGGGATACGCAGTATTTT. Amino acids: CASSPRTISGSGDTQYF.

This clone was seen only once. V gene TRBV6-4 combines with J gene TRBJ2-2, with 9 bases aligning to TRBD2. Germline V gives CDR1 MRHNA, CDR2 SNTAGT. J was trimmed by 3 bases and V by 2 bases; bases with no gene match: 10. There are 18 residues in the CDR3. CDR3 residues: CASSDRAGGPSHTGELFF. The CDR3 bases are TGTGCCAGCAGTGACAGGGCGGGAGGGCCCTCCCACACCGGGGAGCTGTTTTTT.

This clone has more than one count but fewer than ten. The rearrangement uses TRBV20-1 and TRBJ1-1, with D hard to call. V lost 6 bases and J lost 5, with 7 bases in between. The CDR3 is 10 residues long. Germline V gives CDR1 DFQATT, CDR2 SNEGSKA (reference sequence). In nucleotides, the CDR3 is TGCAGTGCCTCGGTTACTGAAGCTTTCTTT. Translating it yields CSASVTEAFF.

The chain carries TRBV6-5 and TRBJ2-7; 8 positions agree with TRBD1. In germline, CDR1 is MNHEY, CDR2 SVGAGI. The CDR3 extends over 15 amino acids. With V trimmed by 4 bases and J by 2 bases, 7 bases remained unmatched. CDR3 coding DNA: TGTGCCAGCAGTTGGGCGACAGGGGCGGCCTACGAGCAGTACTTC. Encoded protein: CASSWATGAAYEQYF.

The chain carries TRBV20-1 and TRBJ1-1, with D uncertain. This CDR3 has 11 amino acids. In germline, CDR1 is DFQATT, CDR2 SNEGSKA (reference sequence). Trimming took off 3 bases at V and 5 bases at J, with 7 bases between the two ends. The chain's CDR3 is CSARPGTEAFF. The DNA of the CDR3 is TGCAGTGCTAGGCCGGGGACTGAAGCTTTCTTT.

The CDR3 loop is CASSLGGTARGNQPQHF. The CDR3 DNA reads TGTGCCAGCAGCTTAGGTGGGACAGCTCGGGGCAATCAGCCCCAGCATTTT. V gene TRBV7-2 combines with J gene TRBJ1-5, with 7 bases identical to TRBD1. Trimming removed 1 base from V and 2 bases from J; junction bases left unmatched: 8. Germline assignment: CDR1 SGHTA and CDR2 FQGNSA. The CDR3 runs to 17 residues.

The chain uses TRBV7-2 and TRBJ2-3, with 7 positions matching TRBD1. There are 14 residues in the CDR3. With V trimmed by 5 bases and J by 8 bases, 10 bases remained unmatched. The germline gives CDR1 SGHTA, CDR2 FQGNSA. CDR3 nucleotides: TGTGCCAGCAGCCAAAATAAGGGGGCGCCTACGCAGTATTTT. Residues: CASSQNKGAPTQYF.

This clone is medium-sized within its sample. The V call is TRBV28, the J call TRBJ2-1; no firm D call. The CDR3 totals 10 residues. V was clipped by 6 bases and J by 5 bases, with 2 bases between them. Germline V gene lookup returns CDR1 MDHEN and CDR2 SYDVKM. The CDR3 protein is CASRDNEQFF. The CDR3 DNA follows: TGTGCCAGCAGAGACAATGAGCAGTTCTTC.

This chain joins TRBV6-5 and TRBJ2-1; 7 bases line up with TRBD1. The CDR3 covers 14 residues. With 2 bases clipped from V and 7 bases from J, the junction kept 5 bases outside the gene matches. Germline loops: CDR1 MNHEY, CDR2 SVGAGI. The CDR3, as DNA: TGTGCCAGCAGTTACGAAGCAGGGGGTAATGAGCAGTTCTTC. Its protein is CASSYEAGGNEQFF.

The CDR3 region has the DNA TGTGCCAGTAGTATTCAGGGGTTCCCAGATACGCAGTATTTT. Translating gives CASSIQGFPDTQYF. This chain links TRBV19 with TRBJ2-3; TRBD1 is a possible D gene (6 bases). In germline, CDR1 is LNHDA, CDR2 SQIVND (reference sequence). V was shortened by 3 bases and J by 4 bases, with 11 bases between the two germline ends. The CDR3 runs to 14 residues.

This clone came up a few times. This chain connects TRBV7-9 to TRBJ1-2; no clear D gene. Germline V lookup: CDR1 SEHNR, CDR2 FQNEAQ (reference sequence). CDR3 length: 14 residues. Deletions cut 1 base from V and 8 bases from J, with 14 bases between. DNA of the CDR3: TGTGCCAGCAGCTTAGGGCTGGGCGCGGGAGGCTACACCTTC. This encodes CASSLGLGAGGYTF.

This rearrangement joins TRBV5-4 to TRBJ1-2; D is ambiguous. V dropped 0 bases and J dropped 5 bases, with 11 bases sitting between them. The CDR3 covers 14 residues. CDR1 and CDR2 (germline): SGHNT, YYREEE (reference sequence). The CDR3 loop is CASSLAFKEYGYTF. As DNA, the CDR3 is TGTGCCAGCAGCTTGGCCTTTAAAGAGTATGGCTACACCTTC.

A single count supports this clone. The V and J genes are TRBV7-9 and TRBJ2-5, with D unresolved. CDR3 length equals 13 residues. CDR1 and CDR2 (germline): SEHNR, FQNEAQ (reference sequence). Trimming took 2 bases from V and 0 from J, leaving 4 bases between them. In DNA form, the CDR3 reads TGTGCCAGCAGCTTACGGGACCAAGAGACCCAGTACTTC. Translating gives CASSLRDQETQYF. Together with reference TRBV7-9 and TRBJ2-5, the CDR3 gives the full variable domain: DTGVSQNPRHKITKRGQNVTFRCDPISEHNRLYWYRQTLGQGPEFLTYFQNEAQLEKSRLLSDRFSAERPKGSFSTLEIQRTEQGDSAMYLCASSLRDQETQYFGPGTRLLVL.

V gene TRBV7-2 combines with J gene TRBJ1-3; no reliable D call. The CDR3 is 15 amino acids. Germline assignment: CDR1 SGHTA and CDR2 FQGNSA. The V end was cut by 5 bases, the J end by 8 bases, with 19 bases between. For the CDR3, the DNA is TGTGCCAGCAGCCCCGGACTGAAACTTGGGGACACCATATATTTT. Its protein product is CASSPGLKLGDTIYF.

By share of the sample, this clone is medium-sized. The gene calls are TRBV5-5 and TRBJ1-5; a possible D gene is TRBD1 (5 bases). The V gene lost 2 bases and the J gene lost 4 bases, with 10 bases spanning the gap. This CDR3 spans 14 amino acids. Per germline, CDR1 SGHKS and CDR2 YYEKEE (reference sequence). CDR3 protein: CASSLRDGNQPQHF. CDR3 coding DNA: TGTGCCAGCAGCTTAAGGGACGGGAATCAGCCCCAGCATTTT.

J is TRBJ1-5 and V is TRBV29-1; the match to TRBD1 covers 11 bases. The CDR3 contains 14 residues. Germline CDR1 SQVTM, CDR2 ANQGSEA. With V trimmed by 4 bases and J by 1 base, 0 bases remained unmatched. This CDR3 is CSVGDRGSNQPQHF. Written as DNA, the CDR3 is TGCAGCGTTGGGGACAGGGGGAGCAATCAGCCCCAGCATTTT.